The present T cell receptor (beta chain) was sequenced within a study of cytomegalovirus exposure and HLA in healthy donors. Across the study: In a later analysis, the roughly 110 validation repertoires were reported to have used the same platform as the roughly 730 first-cohort repertoires.

This CDR3 is 13 amino acids long. V lost 0 bases, J lost 7 bases, and 9 bases lay in between. Germline-derived CDR1 and CDR2 are LNHNV and YYDKDF (reference sequence). Method: immunoSEQ multiplex PCR; TCRdb's copy keeps in-frame clones and lacks some. The sample consists of 150,000 or so clones, about 88% of them appearing once. Whole-study results and caveats: It was approximately 160 TCR beta chains that were listed as cytomegalovirus-associated. Cytomegalovirus status was reportedly diagnosed by the classifier with high specificity and sensitivity.

A note on this clone: Its antigen is unknown.

Sequenced sample: PBMCs. The rearrangement joins TRBV15 to TRBJ1-2; tentatively, D is TRBD1 (5 bases). This TCR was recovered from a man aged 18 to 30 in good health and CMV-seropositive. CDR3 in amino acids: CATSRDGTFGYTF. CDR3 DNA: TGTGCCACCAGCAGAGATGGGACTTTTGGCTACACCTTC. Based on the CDR3 plus reference TRBV15 and TRBJ1-2, the full variable domain is DAMVIQNPRYQVTQFGKPVTLSCSQTLNHNVMYWYQQKSSQAPKLLFHYYDKDFNNEADTPDNFQSRRPNTSFCFLDIRSPGLGDTAMYLCATSRDGTFGYTFGSGTRLTVV.